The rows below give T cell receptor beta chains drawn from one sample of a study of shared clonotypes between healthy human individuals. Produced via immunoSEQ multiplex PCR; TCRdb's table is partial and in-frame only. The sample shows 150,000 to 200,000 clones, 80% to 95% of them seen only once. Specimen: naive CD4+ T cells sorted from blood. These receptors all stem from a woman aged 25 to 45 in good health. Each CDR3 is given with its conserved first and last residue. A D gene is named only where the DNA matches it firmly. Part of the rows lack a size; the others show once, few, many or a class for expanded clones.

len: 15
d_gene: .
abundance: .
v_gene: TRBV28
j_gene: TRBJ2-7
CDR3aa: CASSPPSRAYNEQYF
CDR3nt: TGTGCCAGCAGTCCCCCCAGTAGGGCCTATAACGAGCAGTACTTC

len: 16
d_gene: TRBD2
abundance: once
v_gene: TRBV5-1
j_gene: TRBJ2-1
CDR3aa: CASSLTGTSGYNEQFF
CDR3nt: TGCGCCAGCAGCCTAACCGGGACTAGCGGATACAATGAGCAGTTCTTC

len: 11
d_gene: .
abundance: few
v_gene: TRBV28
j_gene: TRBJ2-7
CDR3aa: CASSTYYEQYF
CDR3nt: TGTGCCAGCAGCACGTACTACGAGCAGTACTTC

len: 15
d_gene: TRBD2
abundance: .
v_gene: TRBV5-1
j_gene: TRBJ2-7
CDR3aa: CASSLGLAGAAEQYF
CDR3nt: TGCGCCAGCAGCTTGGGACTAGCGGGAGCCGCAGAGCAGTACTTC

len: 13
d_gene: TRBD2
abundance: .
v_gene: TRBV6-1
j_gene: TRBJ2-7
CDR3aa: CASSLAGDYEQYF
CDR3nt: TGTGCCAGCAGTTTAGCGGGAGACTACGAGCAGTACTTC

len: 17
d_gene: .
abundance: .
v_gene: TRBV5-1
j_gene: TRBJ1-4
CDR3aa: CASSLQGLGVTNEKLFF
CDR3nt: TGCGCCAGCAGCCTACAGGGCCTCGGTGTAACTAATGAAAAACTGTTTTTT

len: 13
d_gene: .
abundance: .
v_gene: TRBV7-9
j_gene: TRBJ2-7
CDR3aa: CATGLGGVDEQYF
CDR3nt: TGTGCCACCGGCCTGGGGGGAGTAGACGAGCAGTACTTC

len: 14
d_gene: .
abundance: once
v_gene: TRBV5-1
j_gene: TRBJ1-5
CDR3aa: CASSPAGEGEPQHF
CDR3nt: TGCGCCAGCAGCCCTGCGGGGGAGGGAGAGCCCCAGCATTTT

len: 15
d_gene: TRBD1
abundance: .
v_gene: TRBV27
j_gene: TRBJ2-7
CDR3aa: CASSSPGQGALEQYF
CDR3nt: TGTGCCAGCAGTTCTCCCGGCCAGGGGGCGCTCGAGCAGTACTTC

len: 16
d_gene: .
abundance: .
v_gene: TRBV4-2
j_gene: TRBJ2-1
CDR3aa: CASSQVAGSSYNEQFF
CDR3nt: TGTGCCAGCAGCCAAGTGGCGGGGAGCTCCTACAATGAGCAGTTCTTC

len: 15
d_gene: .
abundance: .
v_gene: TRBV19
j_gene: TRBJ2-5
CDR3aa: CASTDRAGWEETQYF
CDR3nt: TGTGCCAGTACCGATCGGGCAGGATGGGAAGAGACCCAGTACTTC

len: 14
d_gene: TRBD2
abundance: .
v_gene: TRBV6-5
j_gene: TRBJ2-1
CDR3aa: CASRRTSSYNEQFF
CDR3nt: TGTGCCAGCAGGAGGACTAGCTCCTACAATGAGCAGTTCTTC

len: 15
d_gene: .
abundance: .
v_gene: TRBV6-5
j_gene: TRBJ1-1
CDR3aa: CASSYSMGGNTEAFF
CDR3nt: TGTGCCAGCAGTTACTCGATGGGGGGGAACACTGAAGCTTTCTTT

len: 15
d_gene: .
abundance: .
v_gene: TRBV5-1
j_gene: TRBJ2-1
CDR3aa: CASSPPPEGYNEQFF
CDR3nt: TGCGCCAGCAGCCCCCCGCCGGAGGGTTACAATGAGCAGTTCTTC

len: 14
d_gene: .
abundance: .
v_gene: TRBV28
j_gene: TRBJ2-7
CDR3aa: CATSFGVGSYEQYF
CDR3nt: TGTGCCACCAGTTTCGGAGTAGGATCCTACGAGCAGTACTTC

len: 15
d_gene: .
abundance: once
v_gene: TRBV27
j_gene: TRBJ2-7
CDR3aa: CASSLSATYTYEQYF
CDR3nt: TGTGCCAGCAGTCTATCGGCGACGTATACCTACGAGCAGTACTTC

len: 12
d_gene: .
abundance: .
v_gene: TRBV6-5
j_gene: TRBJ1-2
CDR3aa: CASSQPPGGYTF
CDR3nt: TGTGCCAGCAGTCAACCCCCGGGTGGCTACACCTTC

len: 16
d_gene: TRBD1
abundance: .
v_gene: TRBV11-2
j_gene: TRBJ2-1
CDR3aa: CASSSYRGPYYNEQFF
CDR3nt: TGTGCCAGCAGCTCCTACAGGGGACCTTACTACAATGAGCAGTTCTTC

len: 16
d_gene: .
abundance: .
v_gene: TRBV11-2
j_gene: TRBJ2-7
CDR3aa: CASSKALVPGVYEQYF
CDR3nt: TGTGCCAGCAGCAAGGCTCTAGTCCCCGGGGTCTACGAGCAGTACTTC

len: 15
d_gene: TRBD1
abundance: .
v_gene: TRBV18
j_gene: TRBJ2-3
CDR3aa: CASSPRTGTTDTQYF
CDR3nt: TGTGCCAGCTCACCCCGGACAGGGACCACAGATACGCAGTATTTT

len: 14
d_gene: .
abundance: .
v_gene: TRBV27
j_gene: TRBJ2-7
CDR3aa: CASSLRALTGEQYF
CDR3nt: TGTGCCAGCAGTTTACGGGCCCTGACGGGGGAGCAGTACTTC

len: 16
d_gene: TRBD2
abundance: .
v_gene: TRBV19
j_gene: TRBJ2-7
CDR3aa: CASSIWGLARPYEQYF
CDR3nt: TGTGCCAGTAGTATTTGGGGACTAGCGCGTCCCTACGAGCAGTACTTC

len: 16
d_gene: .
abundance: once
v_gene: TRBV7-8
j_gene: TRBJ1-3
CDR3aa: CASSLANRISGNTIYF
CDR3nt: TGTGCCAGCAGCTTAGCGAACAGGATCTCTGGAAACACCATATATTTT

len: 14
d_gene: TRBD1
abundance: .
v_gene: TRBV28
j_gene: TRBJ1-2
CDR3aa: CASSPPTGGGGYTF
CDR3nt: TGTGCCAGCAGTCCCCCGACAGGGGGCGGGGGCTACACCTTC

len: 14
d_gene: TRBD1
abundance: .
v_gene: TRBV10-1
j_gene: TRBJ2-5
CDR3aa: CASSKGQGAETQYF
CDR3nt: TGCGCCAGCAGTAAGGGACAGGGAGCAGAGACCCAGTACTTC

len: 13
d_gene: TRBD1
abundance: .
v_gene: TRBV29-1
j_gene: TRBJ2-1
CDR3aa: CSVAKGAFNEQFF
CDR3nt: TGCAGCGTTGCAAAGGGGGCGTTCAATGAGCAGTTCTTC

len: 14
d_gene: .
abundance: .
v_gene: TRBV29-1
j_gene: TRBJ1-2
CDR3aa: CSVEVSDSYYGYTF
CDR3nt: TGCAGCGTTGAAGTTTCGGACAGCTACTATGGCTACACCTTC

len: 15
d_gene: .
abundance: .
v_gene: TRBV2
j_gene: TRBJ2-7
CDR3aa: CASNPSTRRPYEQYF
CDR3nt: TGTGCCAGCAACCCCTCCACCAGACGTCCCTACGAGCAGTACTTC

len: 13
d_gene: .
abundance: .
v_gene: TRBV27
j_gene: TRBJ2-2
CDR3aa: CASRTTNTGELFF
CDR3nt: TGTGCCAGCAGAACCACTAACACCGGGGAGCTGTTTTTT

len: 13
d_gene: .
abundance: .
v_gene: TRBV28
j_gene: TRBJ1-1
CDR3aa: CASSLSTVPEAFF
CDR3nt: TGTGCCAGCAGTTTATCGACAGTCCCTGAAGCTTTCTTT

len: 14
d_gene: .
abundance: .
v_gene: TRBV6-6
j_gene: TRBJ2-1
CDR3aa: CASSSPEGYNEQFF
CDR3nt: TGTGCCAGCAGTTCCCCTGAGGGATACAATGAGCAGTTCTTC

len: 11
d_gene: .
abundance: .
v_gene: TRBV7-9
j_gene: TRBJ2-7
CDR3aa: CASSLSYEQYF
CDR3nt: TGTGCCAGCAGTTTATCCTACGAGCAGTACTTC

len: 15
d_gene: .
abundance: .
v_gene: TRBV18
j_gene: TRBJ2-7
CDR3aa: CASSRPLDKPYEQYF
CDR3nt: TGTGCCAGCTCACGACCTCTGGACAAGCCCTACGAGCAGTACTTC

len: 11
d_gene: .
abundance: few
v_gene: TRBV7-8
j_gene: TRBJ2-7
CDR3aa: CASSLASNLLF
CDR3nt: TGTGCCAGCAGCTTAGCCTCAAATCTTCTTTTC

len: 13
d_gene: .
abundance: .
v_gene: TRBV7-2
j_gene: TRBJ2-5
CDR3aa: CASTISGAETQYF
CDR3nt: TGTGCCAGCACCATTAGTGGAGCTGAGACCCAGTACTTC

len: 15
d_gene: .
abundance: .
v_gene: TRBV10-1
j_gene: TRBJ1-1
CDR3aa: CASSPGWGGNTEAFF
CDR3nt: TGCGCCAGCAGTCCCGGCTGGGGGGGGAACACTGAAGCTTTCTTT

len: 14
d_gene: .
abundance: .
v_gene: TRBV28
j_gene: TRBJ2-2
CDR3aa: CASSLDYNTGELFF
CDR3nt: TGTGCCAGCAGTTTGGATTACAACACCGGGGAGCTGTTTTTT

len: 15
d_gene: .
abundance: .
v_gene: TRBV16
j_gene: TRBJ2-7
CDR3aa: CASSQGTTISYEQYF
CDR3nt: TGTGCCAGCAGCCAAGGGACAACTATTTCCTACGAGCAGTACTTC

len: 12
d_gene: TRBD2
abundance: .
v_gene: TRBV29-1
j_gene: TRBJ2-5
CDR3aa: CSTVAGGETQYF
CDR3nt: TGCAGCACCGTAGCGGGAGGCGAGACCCAGTACTTC

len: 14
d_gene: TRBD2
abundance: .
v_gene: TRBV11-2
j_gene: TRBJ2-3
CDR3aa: CASSSGSSTDTQYF
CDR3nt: TGTGCCAGCAGTAGCGGGTCTAGCACAGATACGCAGTATTTT

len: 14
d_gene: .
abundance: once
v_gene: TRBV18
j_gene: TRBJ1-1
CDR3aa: CASSPETTNTEAFF
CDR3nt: TGTGCCAGCTCACCGGAGACAACGAACACTGAAGCTTTCTTT

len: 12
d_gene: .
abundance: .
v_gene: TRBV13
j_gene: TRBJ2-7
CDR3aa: CASSVLGYEQYF
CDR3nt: TGTGCCAGCAGCGTTCTGGGGTACGAGCAGTACTTC

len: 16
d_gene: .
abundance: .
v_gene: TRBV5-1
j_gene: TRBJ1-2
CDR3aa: CASSPAVQSGLYGYTF
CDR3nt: TGCGCCAGCAGTCCCGCAGTTCAATCAGGGCTCTATGGCTACACCTTC

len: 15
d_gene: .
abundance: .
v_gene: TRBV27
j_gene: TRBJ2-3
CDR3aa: CASSPRGGSTDTQYF
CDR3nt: TGTGCCAGCAGCCCCAGGGGGGGAAGCACAGATACGCAGTATTTT

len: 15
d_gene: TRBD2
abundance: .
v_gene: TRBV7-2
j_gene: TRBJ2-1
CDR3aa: CASSARLAGRGEQFF
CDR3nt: TGTGCCAGCAGCGCACGACTAGCGGGTAGGGGTGAGCAGTTCTTC

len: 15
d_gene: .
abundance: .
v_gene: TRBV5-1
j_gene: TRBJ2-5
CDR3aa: CASSSGGERQETQYF
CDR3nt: TGCGCCAGCAGCTCTGGGGGCGAAAGACAAGAGACCCAGTACTTC

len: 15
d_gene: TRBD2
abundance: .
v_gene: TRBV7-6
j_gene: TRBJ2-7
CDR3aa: CASSTSGRASEEQYF
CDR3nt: TGTGCCAGCAGCACTAGCGGGAGGGCCTCGGAGGAGCAGTACTTC

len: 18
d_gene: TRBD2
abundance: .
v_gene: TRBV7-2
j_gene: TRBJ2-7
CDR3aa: CASSPESRTSGVSYEQYF
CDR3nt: TGTGCCAGCAGCCCCGAGAGCCGGACTAGCGGAGTCTCCTACGAGCAGTACTTC